This T cell receptor beta chain came from a study of regulatory T cells in long-lasting Graves disease. Specified time point: newly diagnosed GD, antithyroid drugs for less than 3 months. PBMC-derived RNA was used for the TCR library. Study-wide results and caveats: Accuracy was perhaps lowered by the small sample size. Examination was confined to peripheral blood, excluding thyroid tissue. Public clonotype sharing was higher in persistent than newly diagnosed patients.

The table lists this clonotype with many counts. The antigen is not known. Trimming removed 0 bases from V and 8 bases from J; junction bases left unmatched: 5. Germline-derived CDR1 and CDR2 are SGHRS and YFSETQ. The CDR3 spans 15 residues. TCR beta libraries were built with iRepertoire HTBI primers and Arm-PCR of CDR3 regions. TCRdb reprocessed the multiplex PCR reads with MiXCR, giving one entry per CDR3 protein. The table has around 450,000 distinct CDR3 sequences, 15% seen once; the top ten hold 15% to 20%. In addition, the sample was reused for a study of T cells in Graves' hyperthyroidism and ophthalmopathy. That source notes: The study used the HTBI primer set for a first-round RT-PCR of the TCR CDR3.

The rearrangement joins TRBV5-1 to TRBJ2-1; 10 positions match TRBD2. Sample: peripheral blood mononuclear cells (PBMCs), taken at new diagnosis, from a patient treated with antithyroid drugs. The receptor was derived from a woman aged 25 to 39 with Graves disease. CDR3 nucleotides: TGCGCCAGCAGCTTGGGTAGCGGGAGGTTAGATGAGCAGTTCTTC. Amino acid sequence: CASSLGSGRLDEQFF.